This entry is about one T cell receptor beta chain. Profiled with immunoSEQ multiplex PCR; TCRdb holds only in-frame clones, not every one. The table records 75,000 to 100,000 clones, just under 95% of them present only once. The germline V gene encodes CDR1 SGHRS and CDR2 YFSETQ. The CDR3 contains 12 residues. V lost 7 bases and J lost 2, with 9 bases in between. The record originates from a study of control samples from healthy donors and cancer patients. The chain has TRBV5-1 and TRBJ1-1; D is uncertain. Sequencing was performed on blood. The clonotype comes from a human donor in good health. The donor label of this sample is uncertain. CDR3 sequence (DNA): TGCGCCAGCCACGACGGAAACACTGAAGCTTTCTTT. Amino acid sequence: CASHDGNTEAFF.